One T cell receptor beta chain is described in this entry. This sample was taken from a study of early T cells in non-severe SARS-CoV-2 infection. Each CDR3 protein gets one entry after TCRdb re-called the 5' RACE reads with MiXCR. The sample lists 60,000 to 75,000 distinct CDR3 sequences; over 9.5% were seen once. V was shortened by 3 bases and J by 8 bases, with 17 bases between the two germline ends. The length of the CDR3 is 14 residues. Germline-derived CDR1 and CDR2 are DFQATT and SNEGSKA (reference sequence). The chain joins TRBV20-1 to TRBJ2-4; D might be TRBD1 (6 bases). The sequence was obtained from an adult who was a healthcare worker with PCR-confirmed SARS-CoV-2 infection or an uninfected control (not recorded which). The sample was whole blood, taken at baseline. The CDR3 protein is CSASRALTGDIQYF. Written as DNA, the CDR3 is TGCAGTGCTAGTAGGGCACTGACAGGCGACATTCAGTACTTC.